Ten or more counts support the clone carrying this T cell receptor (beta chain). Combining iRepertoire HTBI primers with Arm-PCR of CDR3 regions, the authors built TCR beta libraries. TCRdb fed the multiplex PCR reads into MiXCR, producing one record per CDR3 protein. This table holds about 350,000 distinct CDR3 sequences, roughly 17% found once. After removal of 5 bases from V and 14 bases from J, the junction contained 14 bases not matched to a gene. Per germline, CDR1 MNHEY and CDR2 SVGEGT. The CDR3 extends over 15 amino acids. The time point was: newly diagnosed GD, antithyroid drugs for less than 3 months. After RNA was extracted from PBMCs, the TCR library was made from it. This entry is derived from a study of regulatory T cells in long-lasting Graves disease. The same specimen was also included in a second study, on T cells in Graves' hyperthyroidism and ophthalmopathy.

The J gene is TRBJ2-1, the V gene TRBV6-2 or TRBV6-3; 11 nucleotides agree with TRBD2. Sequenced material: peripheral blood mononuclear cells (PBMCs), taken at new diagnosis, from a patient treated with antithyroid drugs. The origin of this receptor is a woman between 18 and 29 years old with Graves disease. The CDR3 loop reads CASSPTSGGVPGEFF. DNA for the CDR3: TGTGCCAGCAGTCCAACTAGCGGGGGTGTCCCAGGGGAGTTCTTC.